A single sample is the source of the 17 T cell receptor beta chains below, sequenced in a study of shared clonotypes between healthy human individuals. Here immunoSEQ multiplex PCR was the method, and the copy in TCRdb shows in-frame clones only, minus some. Of over 2 million clones listed, just under 95% were seen once; the top ten hold 0.37%. Sequencing was performed on naive CD4+ T cells from PBMCs. Subset denoted: CD45RA+ positively selected. The receptors were gathered from a man aged 18-30 years in good health. Some clones in this sample may be carry-over from other donors' samples.

This clone appeared once. The sample carries other DNA sequences with the same CDR3. The genes are TRBV6-1 and TRBJ2-7, with a possible D match to TRBD1 (6 bases). Trimming took off 5 bases at V and 2 bases at J, with 10 bases between the two ends. Per the germline V gene, CDR1 is MNHNS and CDR2 is SASEGT. The CDR3 covers 13 residues. This chain's CDR3 is CASSRDTTYEQYF. The CDR3 DNA sequence: TGTGCCAGCAGTCGGGACACCACCTACGAGCAGTACTTC.

The rearrangement links TRBV6-5 to TRBJ2-5; D may be TRBD1 (5 bases). The CDR3 runs 14 residues. Per germline, CDR1 MNHEY and CDR2 SVGAGI. V dropped 2 bases and J dropped 5 bases, with 12 bases sitting between them. Here the CDR3 DNA reads TGTGCCAGCAGTTACCAACGATCAGGGGAGACCCAGTACTTC. It translates to CASSYQRSGETQYF.

Regarding this clone: Additional DNA sequences in this sample encode the identical CDR3. This chain links TRBV28 with TRBJ2-3; D gene uncertain. Trimming shortened V by 8 bases and J by 1 base, and 10 bases separated the two germline ends. CDR1 is MDHEN, CDR2 SYDVKM, per germline. The CDR3 runs to 13 residues. The CDR3, as DNA: TGTGCCAGCCGGGCAGGTGGCACAGATACGCAGTATTTT. Translated, it gives CASRAGGTDTQYF.

The chain joins TRBV19 to TRBJ2-7; D is undetermined. Looked up from germline, CDR1 is LNHDA and CDR2 is SQIVND (reference sequence). The CDR3 runs to 14 residues. Trimming cost V 0 bases and J 3 bases, with 9 bases left between them. This chain's CDR3 is CASSIDNSVYEQYF. The CDR3 DNA is TGTGCCAGTAGTATAGATAATTCCGTCTACGAGCAGTACTTC.

The CDR3 sequence is CASSPGPPTYSYEQYF. The DNA of the CDR3 is TGTGCCAGCAGTCCGGGTCCCCCCACCTACTCCTACGAGCAGTACTTC. This sequence joins TRBV9 and TRBJ2-7; D remains ambiguous. Germline V gene lookup returns CDR1 SGDLS and CDR2 YYNGEE. There are 16 residues in the CDR3. The ends were cut back, 5 bases at V and 0 bases at J, with 18 bases in the middle.

This chain links TRBV10-3 with TRBJ2-5; 8 bases align to TRBD2. This CDR3 has 15 amino acids. Trimming cost V 4 bases and J 2 bases; bases outside gene matches: 6. Germline values: CDR1 ENHRY, CDR2 SYGVKD. The CDR3 DNA reads TGTGCCATCAGTGGGGTAGCGGGATCACAAGAGACCCAGTACTTC. It specifies CAISGVAGSQETQYF.

The gene calls are TRBV6-4 and TRBJ1-1; 9 bases are shared with TRBD1. This CDR3 is 14 amino acids long. The junction had 1 base not matched to a gene; V was cut back by 4 bases and J by 1 base. Germline values: CDR1 MRHNA, CDR2 SNTAGT. CDR3 DNA: TGTGCCAGCAGTGCACAGGGGGCGAACACTGAAGCTTTCTTT. As protein: CASSAQGANTEAFF.

The CDR3 sequence is CASSRGQKETQYF. The CDR3 DNA follows: TGTGCCAGCAGCCGAGGACAGAAAGAGACCCAGTACTTC. This chain uses TRBV7-9 with TRBJ2-5, with a possible D match to TRBD1 (6 bases). This CDR3 is built from 13 residues. The V gene lost 5 bases and the J gene lost 3 bases, with 10 bases spanning the gap. The V gene's germline CDR1 is SEHNR and CDR2 FQNEAQ (reference sequence).

Worth noting for this clone: The same CDR3 is also encoded by other DNA sequences in this sample. The V call is TRBV9, the J call TRBJ2-1; D is perhaps TRBD2 (5 bases). Per the germline V gene, CDR1 is SGDLS and CDR2 is YYNGEE. V shed 4 bases and J shed 1 base, with 6 bases lying between them. This CDR3 has 13 residues. The CDR3 nucleotides read TGTGCCAGCAGCTTAGCGTCCTACAATGAGCAGTTCTTC. Translation gives CASSLASYNEQFF. The full variable domain, in which reference TRBV9 and TRBJ2-1 provide the parts outside the CDR3, is DSGVTQTPKHLITATGQRVTLRCSPRSGDLSVYWYQQSLDQGLQFLIQYYNGEERAKGNILERFSAQQFPDLHSELNLSSLELGDSALYFCASSLASYNEQFFGPGTRLTVL.

Only a few counts were recorded for this clone. This chain uses TRBV6-6 with TRBJ1-1; D not resolved. The germline CDR1 and CDR2 sequences are MNHNY and SVGAGI (reference sequence). This CDR3 is built from 15 residues. The V gene lost 3 bases and the J gene lost 1 base, with 12 bases spanning the gap. This CDR3 is CASSYHAGKNTEAFF. The CDR3 DNA reads TGTGCCAGCAGTTATCACGCAGGAAAGAACACTGAAGCTTTCTTT.

The chain links TRBV6-6 to TRBJ1-4; D is possibly TRBD1 (5 bases). This CDR3 comprises 15 residues. V shed 7 bases and J shed 0 bases, with 12 bases lying between them. The germline gives CDR1 MNHNY, CDR2 SVGAGI (reference sequence). The CDR3 spells CASTTTGSTNEKLFF. The CDR3 DNA is TGTGCCAGCACGACCACAGGATCAACTAATGAAAAACTGTTTTTT.

This clone showed up just a few times. The rearrangement links TRBV11-3 to TRBJ1-5; D is ambiguous. The V and J ends lost 4 bases and 0 bases respectively, with 10 bases between them. Germline CDR1 and CDR2: SGHNT and YENEEA. The length of the CDR3 is 15 residues. The CDR3 DNA is TGTGCCAGCAGCTCAGGACGGAATAGCAATCAGCCCCAGCATTTT. Residues: CASSSGRNSNQPQHF.

The chain is built from TRBV25-1 and TRBJ1-2; D is unresolved. The V and J ends lost 1 base and 5 bases respectively, with 11 bases between them. This CDR3 comprises 14 residues. CDR1 and CDR2 from the germline V gene are MGHDK and SYGVNS. The CDR3 loop is CASSEFGKLYGYTF. The CDR3 coding sequence is TGTGCCAGCAGTGAATTTGGGAAATTGTATGGCTACACCTTC.

The chain couples TRBV7-3 to TRBJ2-1, with D perhaps matching TRBD2 (7 bases). The CDR3 spans 15 residues. CDR1 and CDR2 (germline): SGHTA, FQGTGA. V was cut by 5 bases and J by 5 bases, with 16 bases left in between. The CDR3 region has the DNA TGTGCCAGCAGCCCCCCTGGGGGGGCAGACAATGAGCAGTTCTTC. Its protein is CASSPPGGADNEQFF.

Remarks on this clone: The same CDR3 is also encoded by other DNA sequences in this sample. The chain recombines TRBV6-1 with TRBJ2-3, with TRBD2 identical over 9 bases. Germline CDR1 MNHNS, CDR2 SASEGT. Germline trimming cut 6 bases from V and 0 bases from J; bases unmatched to any gene: 4. CDR3 length: 15 residues. CDR3 DNA sequence: TGTGCCAGCAGAGGACTAGCGAGAAGCACAGATACGCAGTATTTT. Protein sequence: CASRGLARSTDTQYF.

The table lists this clone with a count of one. This same CDR3 is encoded by further DNA sequences in the sample. This sequence joins TRBV27 and TRBJ1-2; D is perhaps TRBD1 (6 bases). CDR1 MNHEY and CDR2 SMNVEV come from the germline V gene (reference sequence). V was clipped by 2 bases and J by 4 bases, with 11 bases between them. The CDR3 spans 14 residues. The CDR3 DNA reads as TGTGCCAGCAGTTTAACAGGGTTTGGCTATGGCTACACCTTC. This translates into CASSLTGFGYGYTF.

On this clone itself: At the DNA level, this CDR3 is encoded by other sequences in the same sample as well. The chain employs TRBV7-2 and TRBJ2-5, with unresolved D. Germline lookup yields CDR1 SGHTA and CDR2 FQGNSA. Trimming took 0 bases from V and 6 from J, leaving 2 bases between them. The CDR3 covers 11 residues. This chain's CDR3 is CASSLAQTQYF. The CDR3 DNA sequence: TGTGCCAGCAGCTTAGCTCAGACCCAGTACTTC.